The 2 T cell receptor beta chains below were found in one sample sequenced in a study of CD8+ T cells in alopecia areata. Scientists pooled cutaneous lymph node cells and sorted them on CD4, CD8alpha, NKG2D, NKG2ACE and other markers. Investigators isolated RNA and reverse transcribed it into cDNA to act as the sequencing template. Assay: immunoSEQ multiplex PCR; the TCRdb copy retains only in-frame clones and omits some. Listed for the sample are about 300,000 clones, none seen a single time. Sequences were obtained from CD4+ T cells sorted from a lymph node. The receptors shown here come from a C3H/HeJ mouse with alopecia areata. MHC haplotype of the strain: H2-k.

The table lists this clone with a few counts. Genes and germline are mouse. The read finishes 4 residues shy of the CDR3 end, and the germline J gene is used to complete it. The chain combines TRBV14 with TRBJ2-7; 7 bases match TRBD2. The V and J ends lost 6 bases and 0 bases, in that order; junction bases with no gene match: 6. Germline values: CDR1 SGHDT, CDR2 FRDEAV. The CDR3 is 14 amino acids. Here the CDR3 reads CASTHWGSSYEQYF. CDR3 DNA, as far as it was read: TGTGCCAGCACCCACTGGGGTAGCTCCTAT.

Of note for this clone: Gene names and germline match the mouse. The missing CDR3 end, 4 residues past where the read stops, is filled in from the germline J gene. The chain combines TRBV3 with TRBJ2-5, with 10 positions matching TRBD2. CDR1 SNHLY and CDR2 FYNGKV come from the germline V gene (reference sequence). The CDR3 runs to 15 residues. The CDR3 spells CASSFSGTGEDTQYF. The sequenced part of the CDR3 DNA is TGTGCCAGCAGCTTTTCCGGGACTGGGGAAGAC.